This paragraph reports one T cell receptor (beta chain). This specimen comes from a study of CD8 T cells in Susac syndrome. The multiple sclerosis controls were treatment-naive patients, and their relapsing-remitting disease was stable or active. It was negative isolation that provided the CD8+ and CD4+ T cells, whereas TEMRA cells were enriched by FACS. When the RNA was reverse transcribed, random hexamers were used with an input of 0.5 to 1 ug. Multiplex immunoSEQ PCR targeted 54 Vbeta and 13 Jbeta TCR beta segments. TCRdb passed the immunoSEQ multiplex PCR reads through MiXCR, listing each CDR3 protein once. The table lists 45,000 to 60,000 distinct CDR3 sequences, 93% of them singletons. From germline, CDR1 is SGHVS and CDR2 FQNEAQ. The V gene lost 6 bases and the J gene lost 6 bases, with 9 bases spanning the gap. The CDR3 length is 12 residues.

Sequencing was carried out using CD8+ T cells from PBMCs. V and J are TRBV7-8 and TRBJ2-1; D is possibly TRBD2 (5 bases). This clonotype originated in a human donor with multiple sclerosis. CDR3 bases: TGTGCCAGCAGTTCAGAGGGCAATGAGCAGTTCTTC. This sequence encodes CASSSEGNEQFF.